The present T cell receptor beta chain was sequenced within a study of OX40 agonist ivuxolimab in advanced cancers. Some background on the complete study: The costimulatory receptor OX40 (CD134) was targeted by ivuxolimab, a fully human IgG2 agonistic monoclonal antibody. Peripheral TCRbeta sequencing aimed to test whether ivuxolimab altered TCR sequence diversity and caused clonal T-cell expansion. The paper covers the monotherapy dose-escalation part of the phase I ivuxolimab trial, which included N of about 50 patients. Prior anti-PD-1, anti-PD-L1 or anti-CTLA-4 therapy was permitted, and checkpoint inhibitors had been received by less than 45% of dose-escalation patients. Of the approximately 53 patients in dose escalation, about 20 had hepatocellular carcinoma, some 15 had melanoma, 9 had renal cell carcinoma and 9 had head and neck cancer. Partial responses were achieved by three dose-escalation patients, of whom one had hepatocellular carcinoma and two had cutaneous melanoma. Intravenous ivuxolimab was administered to patients every 2 weeks at six dose levels: 0.01, 0.1, 0.3, 1.5, 3 and 10 mg/kg. The dose-escalation cohort was almost 85% male with a mean age of around 62 years, ranging from about 23 to 85. Beyond this particular receptor, the publication reports: In the 0.1-3.0 mg/kg groups, partial responders were among the patients with the lowest normalized peripheral clonal expansion, particularly in CD8+ T cells. On average, CD8+ T cells showed more expanded clones than CD4+ T cells after ivuxolimab. Antigen specificity was not determined for the clonally expanded peripheral T cells. At doses of 0.1 to 3.0 mg/kg, clonal expansion of both CD4+ and CD8+ T cells in blood was seen between baseline and week 6. Low levels of normalized T-cell clonal expansion were also seen in some patients who did not respond.

This clone came up once. It has no known antigen specificity. One base away there is no much larger clone; base qualities are not given. Genomic DNA was isolated from the sorted cells so that the TCRbeta CDR3 region could be sequenced. The immunoSEQ Assay was used for sequencing of TCRbeta CDR3 regions. Here the immuneACCESS table is served through TCRdb, limited to in-frame sequences with V and J called. Missing clones are a known gap in these copies; in checked studies unresolved V genes cover under half, and the rest lacks a known reason. The sample includes around 60,000 clones, with 92% observed a single time. The ten largest clones represent 20% to 25% of the sample. The trial excluded patients who had a history of autoimmune disease or who were on systemic immunosuppression. Peripheral blood for TCR sequencing was collected from all dose cohorts at baseline, on cycle 4 day 1, and on cycle 7 day 1. The samples were drawn from a first-in-human, open-label, multicenter phase I dose-escalation trial of ivuxolimab. Adults with locally advanced or metastatic melanoma, renal cell, hepatocellular, or head and neck squamous cell carcinoma were enrolled in the trial. Before TCR sequencing, CD4+ T cells and CD8+ T cells were sorted from peripheral blood as separate populations.

Reading from cysteine to phenylalanine, the CDR3 counts 14 amino acids. Kept here is only the CDR3 DNA, which spans 42 bases and is read in frame from base 1. A distance of 10 bases separates the germline ends of V and J, which lose 1 base and 6 bases respectively. Reading the germline V gene (reference sequence) gives CDR1 LNHDA and CDR2 SQIVND. The TCR sequence derives from an adult with an advanced solid tumor such as melanoma, head and neck, liver or kidney cancer. Here the sequenced sample was CD4+ or CD8+ T cells sorted from blood, taken in a trial of the OX40 agonist ivuxolimab. The V and J genes are TRBV19 and TRBJ2-1, with the D gene too uncertain to name. The DNA sequence is given as TGTGCCAGTAGTATAGTAGGGCTGCCCAATGAGCAGTTCTTC. This encodes CASSIVGLPNEQFF.